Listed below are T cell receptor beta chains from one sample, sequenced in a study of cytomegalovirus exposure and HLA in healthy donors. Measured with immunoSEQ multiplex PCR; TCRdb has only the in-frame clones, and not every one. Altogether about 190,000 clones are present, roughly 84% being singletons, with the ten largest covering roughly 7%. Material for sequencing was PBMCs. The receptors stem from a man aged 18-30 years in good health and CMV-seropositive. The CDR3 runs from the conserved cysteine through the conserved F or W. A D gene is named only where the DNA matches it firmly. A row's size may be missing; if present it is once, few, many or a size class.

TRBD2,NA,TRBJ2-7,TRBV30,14,TGTGCCTGGGAACCGGGACTAGCGGGAGCCGAGCAGTACTTC,CAWEPGLAGAEQYF
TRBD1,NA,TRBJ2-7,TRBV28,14,TGTGCCAGCAGTTTAGGGGACAGGACCTACGAGCAGTACTTC,CASSLGDRTYEQYF
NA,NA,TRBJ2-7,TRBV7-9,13,TGTGCCAGCAAGGGAGGCTCAGCCTACGAGCAGTACTTC,CASKGGSAYEQYF
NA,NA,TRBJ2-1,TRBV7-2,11,TGTGCCAGCAGCCACCGCAGTGAGCAGTTCTTC,CASSHRSEQFF
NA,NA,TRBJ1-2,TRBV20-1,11,TGCAGTGCTAGACAGGGTAGCGGCTACACCTTC,CSARQGSGYTF
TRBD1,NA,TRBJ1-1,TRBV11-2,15,TGTGCCAGCGCAAAGGGGACAGTAATAAACACTGAAGCTTTCTTT,CASAKGTVINTEAFF
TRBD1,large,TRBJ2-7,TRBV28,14,TGTGCCAGCAGTTTGACAGGGGCCCCCTACGAGCAGTACTTC,CASSLTGAPYEQYF
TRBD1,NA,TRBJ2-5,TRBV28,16,TGTGCCAGCAGTCCCGGACAGGGGGCGCTAGATGAGACCCAGTACTTC,CASSPGQGALDETQYF
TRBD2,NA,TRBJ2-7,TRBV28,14,TGTGCCAGCATTCCATCCGGGACTAGCGACGAGCAGTACTTC,CASIPSGTSDEQYF
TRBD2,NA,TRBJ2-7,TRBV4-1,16,TGCGCCAGCAGCCAAGCTGAACTAGCGGGAGGCGGCGAGCAGTACTTC,CASSQAELAGGGEQYF
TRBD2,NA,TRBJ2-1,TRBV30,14,TGTGCCTGGAGTTGGCTAGCGGGTTACAATGAGCAGTTCTTC,CAWSWLAGYNEQFF